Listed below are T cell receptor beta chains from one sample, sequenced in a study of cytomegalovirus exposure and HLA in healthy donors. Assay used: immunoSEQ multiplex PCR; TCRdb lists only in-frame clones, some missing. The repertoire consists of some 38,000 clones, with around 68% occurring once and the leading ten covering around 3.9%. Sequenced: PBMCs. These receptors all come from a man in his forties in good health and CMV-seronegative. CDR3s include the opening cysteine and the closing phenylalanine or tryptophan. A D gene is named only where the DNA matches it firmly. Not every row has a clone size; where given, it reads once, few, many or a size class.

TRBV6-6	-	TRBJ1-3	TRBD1	TGTGCCAGCACCTTGACAGGGGGGCCTGGAAACACCATATATTTT	CASTLTGGPGNTIYF
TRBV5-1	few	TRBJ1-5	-	TGCGCCAGCAGCGTGACAGTAGGCGGAAATCAGCCCCAGCATTTT	CASSVTVGGNQPQHF
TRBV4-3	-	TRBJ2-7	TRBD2	TGCGCCAGCAGCCCGGGACTAGCGGGGGGGTTCGACGAGCAGTACTTC	CASSPGLAGGFDEQYF
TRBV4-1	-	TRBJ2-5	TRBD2	TGCGCCAGCAGCCAACAACTAGCGGTCCAAGAGACCCAGTACTTC	CASSQQLAVQETQYF
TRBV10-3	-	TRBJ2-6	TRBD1	TGTGCCATCAGGTGGACAGGGGCCCCCTCTGGGGCCAACGTCCTGACTTTC	CAIRWTGAPSGANVLTF
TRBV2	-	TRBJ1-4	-	TGTGCCACCGAACCCTCCCGAGGGTGGAGTGAAAAACTGTTTTTT	CATEPSRGWSEKLFF
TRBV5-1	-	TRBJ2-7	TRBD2	TGCGCCAGCAGCTTGGGCGAGCGGGGAATCCTCTACGAGCAGTACTTC	CASSLGERGILYEQYF
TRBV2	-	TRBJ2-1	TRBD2	TGTGCCAGCAGTGGAACTAGCGGGGGTTCCTCCTACAATGAGCAGTTCTTC	CASSGTSGGSSYNEQFF
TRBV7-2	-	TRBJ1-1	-	TGTGCCAGCAGCAAACAGGGAGCGAACACTGAAGCTTTCTTT	CASSKQGANTEAFF
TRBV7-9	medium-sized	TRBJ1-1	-	TGTGCCAGCAGCTTAATGTACGGTGAGAACACTGAAGCTTTCTTT	CASSLMYGENTEAFF
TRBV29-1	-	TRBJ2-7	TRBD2	TGCAGCTTTTGGACTAGCGGCTCCTACGAGCAGTACTTC	CSFWTSGSYEQYF
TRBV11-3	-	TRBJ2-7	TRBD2	TGTGCCAGCAGCTTACAGGGAGGGTCGACCGAGCAGTACTTC	CASSLQGGSTEQYF
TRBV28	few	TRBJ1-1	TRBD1	TGTGCCAGCAGTTTGACAGGGACGAACACTGAAGCTTTCTTT	CASSLTGTNTEAFF
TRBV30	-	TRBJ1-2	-	TGTGCCTGGAGTGTACGGCAGGATAGCGGCTATGGCTACACCTTC	CAWSVRQDSGYGYTF
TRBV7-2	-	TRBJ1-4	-	TGTGCCAGCAGTTCCGGGGGGAGGCTGGAGGAAAAACTGTTTTTT	CASSSGGRLEEKLFF
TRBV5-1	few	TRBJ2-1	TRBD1	TGCGCCAGCAGCGGACAGGGGGCTGAGTTCTTC	CASSGQGAEFF
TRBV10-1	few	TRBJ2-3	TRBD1	TGCGCCAGCAGTGATGAGACAGGGAGAGCAGATACGCAGTATTTT	CASSDETGRADTQYF
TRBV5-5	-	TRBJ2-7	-	TGTGCCAGCAGCTTTTCCCCCCACTACGAGCAGTACTTC	CASSFSPHYEQYF
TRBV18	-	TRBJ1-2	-	TGTGCCAGCTCACCTGACTTTTCCTATGGCTACACCTTC	CASSPDFSYGYTF
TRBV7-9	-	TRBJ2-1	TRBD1	TGTGCCAGCAGCTTAACAGGGGGGTACAATGAGCAGTTCTTC	CASSLTGGYNEQFF
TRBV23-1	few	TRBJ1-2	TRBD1	TGCGCCAGCAGTTGCCGCCGGACAGGGTTCGGCTACACCTTC	CASSCRRTGFGYTF
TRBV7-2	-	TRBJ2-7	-	TGTGCCAGCAGCTTAGAACAGGGACGGGGTGAGCAGTACTTC	CASSLEQGRGEQYF
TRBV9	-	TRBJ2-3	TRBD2	TGTGCCAGCAGTGATTGGACTAGCCCCACAGATACGCAGTATTTT	CASSDWTSPTDTQYF
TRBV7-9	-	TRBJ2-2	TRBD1	TGTGCCAGCAGCCCTACGGACAGGGGCCCGGGGGAGCTGTTTTTT	CASSPTDRGPGELFF
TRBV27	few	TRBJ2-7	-	TGTGCCAGGGAGGTAGCCTACGAGCAGTACTTC	CAREVAYEQYF
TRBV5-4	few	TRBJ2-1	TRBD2	TGTGCCAGCAGCTTGGAGCTAGCGGGGGGGCAGCAGTTCTTC	CASSLELAGGQQFF
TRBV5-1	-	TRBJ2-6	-	TGCGCCAGCAGCTCCCAGGGCTCTGGGGCCAACGTCCTGACTTTC	CASSSQGSGANVLTF
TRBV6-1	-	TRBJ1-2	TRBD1	TGTGCCAGCAGGGTGGGACAGCTCTATGGCTACACCTTC	CASRVGQLYGYTF
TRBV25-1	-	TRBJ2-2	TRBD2	TGTGCCAGCGGGGAAGCGGGGCCCACCGGGGAGCTGTTTTTT	CASGEAGPTGELFF
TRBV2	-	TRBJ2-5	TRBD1	TGTGCCAGCAGTAGGGACAGGGCGCAAGAGACCCAGTACTTC	CASSRDRAQETQYF
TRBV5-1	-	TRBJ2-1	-	TGCGCCAGCGGGGACTTGAATGAGCAGTTCTTC	CASGDLNEQFF
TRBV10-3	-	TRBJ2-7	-	TGTGCCATCAGTGACAGGGACTACGAGCAGTACTTC	CAISDRDYEQYF
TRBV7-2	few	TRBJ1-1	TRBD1	TGTGCCAGCAGCCTGACAGGGGGCTTCACTGAAGCTTTCTTT	CASSLTGGFTEAFF
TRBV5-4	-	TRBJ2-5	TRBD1	TGTGCCAGCAGCTTGGAGACAGGGTACGAGACCCAGTACTTC	CASSLETGYETQYF
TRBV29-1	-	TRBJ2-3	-	TGCAGCGTTGAAGTCCCTCACCGAGGGCGTGGCACAGATACGCAGTATTTT	CSVEVPHRGRGTDTQYF
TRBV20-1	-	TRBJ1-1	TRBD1	TGCAGTGCCCAGGGGGATACTGAAGCTTTCTTT	CSAQGDTEAFF